These 7 T cell receptor beta chains originate from one sample sequenced in a study of regulatory T cells in long-lasting Graves disease. As to time point: newly diagnosed GD, antithyroid drugs for less than 3 months. RNA isolated from PBMCs was used to make the TCR library. Building the TCR beta libraries relied on iRepertoire HTBI primers, and CDR3 regions underwent Arm-PCR. TCRdb fed the multiplex PCR reads into MiXCR, producing one record per CDR3 protein. Here the sample spans approximately 480,000 distinct CDR3 sequences, 15% to 20% being singletons. This sample was shared with a second study, whose subject was T cells in Graves' hyperthyroidism and ophthalmopathy.

The source was peripheral blood mononuclear cells (PBMCs), collected at new diagnosis, from a patient treated with antithyroid drugs. All receptors come from a man aged 35-49 years with Graves disease.

This clonotype was seen a few times. The genes are TRBV9 and TRBJ2-2; 7 bases map to TRBD2. After removal of 1 base from V and 1 base from J, the junction contained 4 bases not matched to a gene. The CDR3 runs to 16 residues. Germline-derived CDR1 and CDR2 are SGDLS and YYNGEE. CDR3 in amino acids: CASSVLQRGNTGELFF. CDR3 bases: TGTGCCAGCAGCGTACTCCAGCGGGGGAACACCGGGGAGCTGTTTTTT.

In its sample, this clonotype was seen a few times. The gene calls are TRBV24-1 and TRBJ2-3, with D maybe TRBD2 (6 bases). With 3 bases removed from V and 2 bases from J, the gap between germline ends came to 14 bases. There are 16 residues in the CDR3. Germline CDR1 KGHDR, CDR2 SFDVKD. The CDR3 loop is CATSDTSGSYTDTQYF. DNA of the CDR3: TGTGCCACCAGTGATACCAGCGGGTCGTACACAGATACGCAGTATTTT.

This clonotype was picked up many times. The V and J genes are TRBV18 and TRBJ2-5, with D unclear. V was clipped by 3 bases and J by 5 bases, with 10 bases between them. Per the germline V gene, CDR1 is KGHSH and CDR2 is LQKENI. This CDR3 comprises 13 residues. The CDR3 loop reads CASSPPGIETQYF. CDR3 bases: TGTGCCAGCTCACCCCCAGGAATCGAGACCCAGTACTTC.

The DNA for the CDR3 is TGTGCCAGCAGGCGACAGGGATTGAACACCGGGGAGCTGTTTTTT. It encodes CASRRQGLNTGELFF. The gene calls are TRBV27 and TRBJ2-2, with TRBD1 identical over 7 bases. Trimming removed 6 bases from V and 1 base from J; junction bases left unmatched: 5. CDR1 is MNHEY and CDR2 is SMNVEV in the germline V gene (reference sequence). This CDR3 has 15 residues.

This clonotype was observed a handful of times. This sequence joins TRBV28 and TRBJ2-7; D gene ambiguous. Germline V gene lookup returns CDR1 MDHEN and CDR2 SYDVKM. This CDR3 contains 15 residues. The ends were cut back, 3 bases at V and 0 bases at J, with 12 bases in the middle. In DNA, the CDR3 is TGTGCCAGCAGTTTCGGCCCGAACCACTCCTACGAGCAGTACTTC. Amino acids: CASSFGPNHSYEQYF.

The J gene is TRBJ2-4, the V gene TRBV4-2, with D uncertain. This CDR3 has 14 amino acids. The germline V gene encodes CDR1 LGHNA and CDR2 YNFKEQ. V dropped 3 bases and J dropped 8 bases, with 14 bases sitting between them. Here the CDR3 DNA reads TGTGCCAGCAGCCACACCACGGCCAAGGACATTCAGTACTTC. It codes for CASSHTTAKDIQYF.

The chain recombines TRBV9 with TRBJ1-2; D is unresolved. The CDR3 runs 15 residues. Germline CDR1 is SGDLS and CDR2 is YYNGEE. V lost 0 bases and J 4 bases, leaving 13 bases between the germline ends. CDR3 DNA: TGTGCCAGCAGCGTAGACGGGTTTGTAACCTATGGCTACACCTTC. Translated, it gives CASSVDGFVTYGYTF.